This entry features one T cell receptor (beta chain) sequence. This sample was taken from a study of blood T cells in healthy people across ages. With 0 bases removed from V and 2 bases from J, the gap between germline ends came to 7 bases. CDR3 size: 14 residues. Germline V gives CDR1 LGHDT, CDR2 YNNKEL (reference sequence). Primers used in a second PCR of about 6 to 11 cycles were a sample-barcoded 5' primer and a J-beta primer mix. TCRdb used MiXCR to reprocess the 5' RACE reads, holding one entry per CDR3 protein. The sample lists approximately 1,000,000 distinct CDR3 sequences; 45% were seen once.

The V call is TRBV3-1, the J call TRBJ1-2; D ambiguous. The receptor was derived from a woman aged 55-69 years in good health. Sequenced: blood. For the CDR3, the DNA is TGTGCCAGCAGCCAAGATTTCAGAAACTATGGCTACACCTTC. It specifies CASSQDFRNYGYTF.